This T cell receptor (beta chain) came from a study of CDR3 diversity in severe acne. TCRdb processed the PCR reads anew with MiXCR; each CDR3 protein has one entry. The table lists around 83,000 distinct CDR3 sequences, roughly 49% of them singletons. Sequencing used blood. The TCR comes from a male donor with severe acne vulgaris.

CDR3 sequence: CASSYFQGDGYTF. In DNA, the CDR3 is TGTGCCAGTAGTTATTTCCAGGGGGATGGCTACACCTTC. The chain is built from TRBV7-9 and TRBJ1-2; TRBD1 matches at 7 bases. The CDR3 runs 13 residues. CDR1 is SEHNR and CDR2 is FQNEAQ in the germline V gene (reference sequence). Losses at the gene ends were 9 bases for V and 6 bases for J; bases not matched to a gene: 10. Combining the CDR3 with reference TRBV7-9 and TRBJ1-2 gives the whole variable domain DTGVSQNPRHKITKRGQNVTFRCDPISEHNRLYWYRQTLGQGPEFLTYFQNEAQLEKSRLLSDRFSAERPKGSFSTLEIQRTEQGDSAMYLCASSYFQGDGYTFGSGTRLTVV.